Presented here are 25 T cell receptor beta chains from one specimen sequenced in a study of immune evolution from preneoplasia to lung adenocarcinoma. TCRdb's table, derived via immunoSEQ multiplex PCR, lists solely in-frame clones and lacks some. The repertoire holds 8,000 or so clones, with 78% as singletons. The sample taken for sequencing was FFPE minimally invasive lung adenocarcinoma tissue. These receptors came from an older donor with lung adenocarcinoma.

The rearrangement uses TRBV7-2 and TRBJ2-7, with 7 positions matching TRBD2. The V gene's germline CDR1 is SGHTA and CDR2 FQGNSA. CDR3 length equals 15 residues. With 1 base clipped from V and 8 bases from J, the junction kept 11 bases outside the gene matches. In nucleotides, the CDR3 is TGTGCCAGCAGCTTAGACCCGACTAGCACCTCACAGCAGTACTTC. This sequence encodes CASSLDPTSTSQQYF.

This clone was detected once. The chain uses TRBV28 and TRBJ2-7; D gene uncertain. CDR3 length: 12 residues. Germline CDR1 reads MDHEN; CDR2 reads SYDVKM. Trimming took 6 bases from V and 1 from J, leaving 7 bases between them. Here the CDR3 reads CASSRVSYEQYF. CDR3 sequence (DNA): TGTGCCAGCAGCCGGGTTTCCTACGAGCAGTACTTC.

This clone was seen only a few times. The chain joins TRBV7-3 to TRBJ2-3; 10 bases agree with TRBD2. The CDR3 is 16 residues long. Germline loops: CDR1 SGHTA, CDR2 FQGTGA. Trimming removed 3 bases from V and 5 bases from J; junction bases left unmatched: 8. CDR3 in amino acids: CASSLAGTSVRDTQYF. The CDR3 nucleotides read TGTGCCAGCAGCTTGGCCGGGACTAGCGTCCGAGATACGCAGTATTTT.

This chain joins TRBV20-1 and TRBJ2-2; maybe TRBD2 (5 bases). The CDR3 sequence is 11 residues long. The germline V gene encodes CDR1 DFQATT and CDR2 SNEGSKA (reference sequence). Trimming removed 6 bases at V and 11 bases at J, with 13 bases between. CDR3 nucleotides: TGCAGTGCCTCGGGGTTGAGTGAGCTGTTTTTT. Its translation is CSASGLSELFF.

CDR3 loop: CASSLRQGAADTQYF. The CDR3 nucleotides read TGTGCCAGTAGTCTAAGACAGGGGGCGGCAGATACGCAGTATTTT. The V gene is TRBV19, the J gene TRBJ2-3; 10 bases align to TRBD1. The length of the CDR3 is 15 residues. Trimming at V came to 5 bases and at J to 4 bases, leaving 6 bases not matched to a gene. Germline CDR1 reads LNHDA; CDR2 reads SQIVND (reference sequence). The full variable domain, completed using reference TRBV19 and TRBJ2-3, is DGGITQSPKYLFRKEGQNVTLSCEQNLNHDAMYWYRQDPGQGLRLIYYSQIVNDFQKGDIAEGYSVSREKKESFPLTVTSAQKNPTAFYLCASSLRQGAADTQYFGPGTRLTVL.

About this clone itself: At one of its ends the junction is not consistent with the germline gene, which may arise from a read error. J is TRBJ1-4 and V is TRBV4-2; D may be TRBD1 (5 bases). The germline CDR1 and CDR2 sequences are LGHNA and YNFKEQ. This CDR3 is built from 15 residues. This chain's CDR3 is CVSSQRDSPEEKLFF. In nucleotides, the CDR3 is TGTGTCAGCAGCCAGCGGGACTCCCCGGAGGAAAAACTGTTTTTT.

The rearrangement links TRBV7-2 to TRBJ2-2; perhaps TRBD1 as D (6 bases). V lost 3 bases to trimming and J lost 1 base, with 12 bases between them. Germline V gene data show CDR1 as SGHTA and CDR2 as FQGNSA. This CDR3 has 16 amino acids. The DNA for the CDR3 is TGTGCCAGCAGCTTCGCCGGGACACTGAACACCGGGGAGCTGTTTTTT. This gives the protein CASSFAGTLNTGELFF.

The J gene is TRBJ2-7, the V gene TRBV6-5; D call uncertain. Germline V gene data show CDR1 as MNHEY and CDR2 as SVGAGI. V dropped 6 bases and J dropped 1 base, with 10 bases sitting between them. The CDR3 extends over 13 amino acids. CDR3 amino acids: CASSSDKSYEQYF. In DNA form, the CDR3 reads TGTGCCAGCAGCTCAGACAAATCCTACGAGCAGTACTTC.

This clone was picked up one time. This sequence joins TRBV6-1 and TRBJ1-2, with D possibly being TRBD1 (6 bases). V was pared by 7 bases and J by 7 bases, with 10 bases between. Germline CDR1 MNHNS, CDR2 SASEGT. This CDR3 region has 11 residues. CDR3 loop: CASTTGFGYTF. CDR3 in DNA: TGTGCCAGCACTACAGGGTTTGGCTACACCTTC.

The chain employs TRBV7-9 and TRBJ1-5; 10 bases fit TRBD1. J was trimmed by 6 bases and V by 4 bases; bases with no gene match: 6. The CDR3 contains 15 residues. Looked up from germline, CDR1 is SEHNR and CDR2 is FQNEAQ (reference sequence). The CDR3: CASSSMGQGIQPQHF. Written as DNA, the CDR3 is TGTGCCAGCAGCTCTATGGGACAGGGGATTCAGCCCCAGCATTTT.

This clone was detected once. This chain uses TRBV28 with TRBJ1-5, with 8 bases identical to TRBD1. Per germline, CDR1 MDHEN and CDR2 SYDVKM. This CDR3 is built from 14 residues. V shed 6 bases and J 2 bases; nucleotides not matched to a gene: 3. This chain's CDR3 is CASSTDRGNQPQHF. For the CDR3, the DNA is TGTGCCAGCAGCACGGACAGGGGCAATCAGCCCCAGCATTTT.

The V call is TRBV9, the J call TRBJ2-1, with 10 positions matching TRBD1. The ends lost 3 bases at V and 4 bases at J; junction bases unmatched: 7. This CDR3 has 16 residues. Germline V CDR1 and CDR2: SGDLS, YYNGEE. DNA for the CDR3: TGTGCCAGCAGCGACCGGGACAGGGGCCTATACAATGAGCAGTTCTTC. Translating gives CASSDRDRGLYNEQFF.

The sample holds a few counts of this clone. The rearrangement uses TRBV5-6 and TRBJ1-2; D may be TRBD1 (5 bases). The CDR3 is 14 amino acids. Germline loops: CDR1 SGHDT, CDR2 YYEEEE. Deletions cut 1 base from V and 7 bases from J, with 14 bases between. The CDR3 loop is CASSLRTPGGGYTF. For the CDR3, the DNA is TGTGCCAGCAGCTTGCGCACCCCCGGGGGTGGCTACACCTTC.

V and J are TRBV7-2 and TRBJ1-5; D uncertain. V was clipped by 0 bases and J by 7 bases, with 13 bases between them. CDR3 length: 15 residues. Germline CDR1 reads SGHTA; CDR2 reads FQGNSA. This CDR3 is CASSLAVSYGQPQHF. The CDR3 DNA is TGTGCCAGCAGCTTAGCCGTCTCGTATGGGCAGCCCCAGCATTTT.

The chain carries TRBV6-1 and TRBJ1-1, with TRBD1 matching over 7 bases. The J segment lost 4 bases and the V segment lost 9 bases, leaving 14 bases of the junction unmatched. The CDR3 totals 15 residues. Germline CDR1 and CDR2: MNHNS and SASEGT. The CDR3 DNA sequence: TGTGCCAGTGGGATGGAGGTGGCAGGGGGCACTGAAGCTTTCTTT. This codes for CASGMEVAGGTEAFF.

The J gene is TRBJ1-5, the V gene TRBV6-1; possible D gene TRBD1, 5 bases. Germline CDR1 and CDR2: MNHNS and SASEGT. This CDR3 comprises 15 residues. V was pared by 3 bases and J by 7 bases, with 16 bases between. DNA for the CDR3: TGTGCCAGCAGTGAGATTCATGGGGGTTTCCAGCCCCAGCATTTT. Its protein product is CASSEIHGGFQPQHF.

J is TRBJ2-2 and V is TRBV2; TRBD2 matches at 8 bases. With 8 bases clipped from V and 0 bases from J, the junction kept 11 bases outside the gene matches. From germline, CDR1 is SNHLY and CDR2 FYNNEI. CDR3 length equals 17 residues. The CDR3 spells CASGLSSSGANTGELFF. The CDR3 DNA sequence: TGTGCCAGCGGATTGTCAAGTAGCGGGGCGAACACCGGGGAGCTGTTTTTT.

This clone has only a few counts. The chain carries TRBV10-1 and TRBJ1-2; 10 bases line up with TRBD1. CDR3 length: 16 residues. Germline lookup yields CDR1 WNHNN and CDR2 SYGVQD (reference sequence). The V segment lost 7 bases and the J segment 3 bases; nucleotides outside the gene matches: 11. The CDR3 loop reads CASKLGDRGPDYGYTF. CDR3 DNA: TGCGCCAGCAAGCTGGGAGACAGGGGGCCCGACTATGGCTACACCTTC.

J is TRBJ1-1 and V is TRBV5-1; TRBD1 is a possible D gene (5 bases). The CDR3 consists of 13 residues. Between the trimmed V and J ends, which lost 3 bases and 2 bases, there was a span of 8 bases. CDR1 SGHRS and CDR2 YFSETQ come from the germline V gene. The CDR3 nucleotides read TGCGCCAGCAGCTGGGACGGCAACACTGAAGCTTTCTTT. The encoded protein is CASSWDGNTEAFF.

The gene calls are TRBV10-1 and TRBJ2-1; maybe TRBD2 (6 bases). CDR3 length equals 13 residues. V shed 2 bases and J shed 8 bases, with 10 bases lying between them. Germline CDR1 reads WNHNN; CDR2 reads SYGVQD (reference sequence). CDR3 sequence reads: CASSELPGDEQFF. The CDR3 nucleotides are TGCGCCAGCAGTGAGCTGCCGGGGGATGAGCAGTTCTTC.

The rearrangement links TRBV28 to TRBJ2-5; TRBD2 matches 9 bases. The CDR3 is made up of 13 amino acids. Germline V CDR1 and CDR2: MDHEN, SYDVKM. After removal of 6 bases from V and 11 bases from J, the junction contained 10 bases not matched to a gene. The CDR3: CASSGGTSPGQYF. In DNA form, the CDR3 reads TGTGCCAGCAGCGGGGGGACTAGCCCAGGGCAGTACTTC. Using reference TRBV28 and TRBJ2-5 for the parts outside the CDR3, the full variable domain is DVKVTQSSRYLVKRTGEKVFLECVQDMDHENMFWYRQDPGLGLRLIYFSYDVKMKEKGDIPEGYSVSREKKERFSLILESASTNQTSMYLCASSGGTSPGQYFGPGTRLLVL.

In regard to this clone: Other DNA sequences within the sample encode an identical CDR3. The chain combines TRBV10-3 with TRBJ2-1, with TRBD2 as a possible D gene (6 bases). Per the germline V gene, CDR1 is ENHRY and CDR2 is SYGVKD. V gave up 1 base and J gave up 1 base, with 11 bases separating them. This CDR3 is 16 amino acids long. CDR3 loop: CAISEWGLGSYNEQFF. Here the CDR3 DNA reads TGTGCCATCAGTGAGTGGGGACTTGGGTCCTACAATGAGCAGTTCTTC.

The chain has TRBV4-2 and TRBJ2-1; the D gene is possibly TRBD2 (6 bases). Between the trimmed V and J ends, which lost 0 bases and 4 bases, there was a span of 19 bases. The germline CDR1 and CDR2 sequences are LGHNA and YNFKEQ. The CDR3 is 18 residues long. The CDR3 coding sequence is TGTGCCAGCAGCCAAGATTTCGGGAGAGAGGTACAATACAATGAGCAGTTCTTC. Translating gives CASSQDFGREVQYNEQFF.

The chain has TRBV15 and TRBJ2-6; no firm D call. With 1 base removed from V and 0 bases from J, the gap between germline ends came to 10 bases. The CDR3 has 17 amino acids. Germline CDR1 is LNHNV and CDR2 is YYDKDF (reference sequence). Written as DNA, the CDR3 is TGTGCCACCAGCAGAGGAGAAGATGGCTCTGGGGCCAACGTCCTGACTTTC. Encoded protein: CATSRGEDGSGANVLTF.

The chain links TRBV28 to TRBJ1-2; D gene uncertain. CDR3 length equals 13 residues. CDR1 is MDHEN and CDR2 is SYDVKM in the germline V gene. Trimming pared 6 bases from V and 8 bases from J, leaving 16 bases between. The CDR3 DNA is TGTGCCAGCAGGCCCCCAATGACGGGGGGCTACACCTTC. Protein: CASRPPMTGGYTF.